Presented here are 31 T cell receptor beta chains from one specimen sequenced in a study of T cell changes during pregnancy in multiple sclerosis (dated by TCRdb to about 2019). The library was built by means of the immunoSEQ multiplex PCR assay. Drawn from immuneACCESS, this table holds only the in-frame rearrangements with V and J called that TCRdb kept. Clones are partly lost; checked studies trace under half to an unresolved V gene and leave the rest unexplained. In all, the sample holds over 60,000 clones, and around 91% of those were seen once. The ten largest make up about 0.75% of the sample. The sequencing used peripheral blood, collected in the third trimester of pregnancy. These receptors were collected from a female donor in good health, enrolled as a control in a pregnancy study.

The CDR3 nucleotides are TGTGCCAGCAGCCGCCCCGGACAGGCCTCCTACGAGCAGTACTTC. It codes for CASSRPGQASYEQYF. This chain uses TRBV6-5 with TRBJ2-7; TRBD1 matches at 7 bases. This CDR3 has 15 amino acids. V dropped 6 bases and J dropped 0; count of bases not matched to a gene: 8. The germline gives CDR1 MNHEY, CDR2 SVGAGI.

The chain uses TRBV7-2 and TRBJ2-1, with 12 bases that match TRBD2. The germline gives CDR1 SGHTA, CDR2 FQGNSA. V trimming: 10 bases; J trimming: 0 bases; junction bases outside the gene matches: 4. The CDR3 covers 15 residues. The DNA for the CDR3 is TGTGCCACAAGACTAGCGGGAGTCTCCTACAATGAGCAGTTCTTC. Protein: CATRLAGVSYNEQFF.

The V and J genes are TRBV29-1 and TRBJ2-2; TRBD1 matches at 7 bases. The V segment lost 7 bases and the J segment 9 bases; nucleotides outside the gene matches: 8. Germline-derived CDR1 and CDR2 are SQVTM and ANQGSEA. The CDR3 runs to 12 residues. DNA for the CDR3: TGCAGCGCACAGGGGCTACAGTGGGAGCTGTTTTTT. It specifies CSAQGLQWELFF.

The gene calls are TRBV5-1 and TRBJ2-7; the match to TRBD1 covers 9 bases. The germline CDR1 and CDR2 sequences are SGHRS and YFSETQ. The CDR3 length is 14 residues. V dropped 4 bases and J dropped 1; count of bases not matched to a gene: 3. CDR3 amino acids: CASSKGQGSYEQYF. CDR3 nucleotides: TGCGCCAGCAGCAAAGGACAGGGGTCCTACGAGCAGTACTTC.

The rearrangement joins TRBV6-4 to TRBJ1-6; no clear D. The CDR3 is 16 residues long. The V gene's germline CDR1 is MRHNA and CDR2 SNTAGT. The V and J ends lost 3 bases and 3 bases respectively, with 12 bases between them. The CDR3 loop is CASSELSGNYNSPLHF. CDR3 sequence (DNA): TGTGCCAGCAGTGAATTATCGGGGAACTATAATTCACCCCTCCACTTT.

The chain joins TRBV7-2 to TRBJ2-3, with 10 bases aligning to TRBD2. The CDR3 extends over 15 amino acids. From germline, CDR1 is SGHTA and CDR2 FQGNSA. V lost 5 bases to trimming and J lost 4 bases; unmatched junction nucleotides: 6. The CDR3 reads CASSPQRGGPDTQYF. The DNA for the CDR3 is TGTGCCAGCAGCCCACAGCGGGGGGGTCCAGATACGCAGTATTTT.

This clone was seen a single time. The J gene is TRBJ2-7, the V gene TRBV27; 9 nucleotides align to TRBD1. The length of the CDR3 is 15 residues. With 8 bases clipped from V and 3 bases from J, the junction kept 11 bases outside the gene matches. Germline lookup yields CDR1 MNHEY and CDR2 SMNVEV (reference sequence). In nucleotides, the CDR3 is TGTGCCAGCCTGGGTAGGACAGGGGTTTTCTACGAGCAGTACTTC. Amino acid sequence: CASLGRTGVFYEQYF.

The V call is TRBV25-1, the J call TRBJ1-2; 7 nucleotides agree with TRBD1. The germline V gene has CDR1 MGHDK and CDR2 SYGVNS. The CDR3 length is 14 residues. J gave up 7 bases and V 2 bases, and 7 bases lay outside the gene matches. For the CDR3, the DNA is TGTGCCAGCAGTGAAGCTGGGCAGGGGGGTGGCTACACCTTC. This gives the protein CASSEAGQGGGYTF.

This clone has a handful of counts. The chain employs TRBV5-8 and TRBJ1-1; 10 positions agree with TRBD1. This CDR3 has 13 amino acids. Germline-derived CDR1 and CDR2 are SGHTS and YDEGEE. Germline trimming cut 4 bases from V and 11 bases from J; bases unmatched to any gene: 8. The CDR3 spells CASSTDRGLFAFF. The CDR3 bases are TGTGCCAGCAGCACCGACAGGGGGCTTTTTGCTTTCTTT.

The DNA of the CDR3 is TGTGCCAGCACCGCCTGGGTAGCGGGAGGGAAGGGGGAGCTGTTTTTT. This translates into CASTAWVAGGKGELFF. The chain employs TRBV27 and TRBJ2-2, with TRBD2 matching over 11 bases. Germline values: CDR1 MNHEY, CDR2 SMNVEV (reference sequence). The CDR3 loop spans 16 amino acids. The J segment lost 8 bases and the V segment lost 7 bases, leaving 12 bases of the junction unmatched.

This sequence joins TRBV6-1 and TRBJ2-2, with a possible D match to TRBD2 (6 bases). The germline V gene has CDR1 MNHNS and CDR2 SASEGT. V lost 8 bases, J lost 5 bases, and 9 bases lay in between. This CDR3 contains 12 residues. The CDR3 reads CASGGYTGELFF. DNA for the CDR3: TGTGCCAGCGGGGGGTATACCGGGGAGCTGTTTTTT.

The CDR3 sequence is CASFLRQGTGEQFF. The CDR3 nucleotides are TGTGCCAGCTTCCTACGACAGGGCACGGGAGAGCAGTTCTTC. J is TRBJ2-1 and V is TRBV5-4, with 7 bases fitting TRBD1. The V gene end was trimmed by 7 bases and the J gene end by 10 bases; junction bases not matched to a gene: 14. This CDR3 has 14 residues. Germline V gene lookup returns CDR1 SGHNT and CDR2 YYREEE (reference sequence).

This rearrangement joins TRBV5-1 to TRBJ2-2; 8 nucleotides match TRBD1. The CDR3 is made up of 13 amino acids. V was pared by 4 bases and J by 6 bases, with 2 bases of the junction left unmatched. CDR1 and CDR2 from the germline V gene are SGHRS and YFSETQ. This chain's CDR3 is CASSVTGAGELFF. The CDR3 DNA sequence: TGCGCCAGCAGCGTGACAGGGGCCGGGGAGCTGTTTTTT.

The chain couples TRBV6-6 to TRBJ2-7; possible D gene TRBD1, 6 bases. Trimming removed 7 bases at V and 0 bases at J, with 16 bases between. There are 15 residues in the CDR3. Germline V gene data show CDR1 as MNHNY and CDR2 as SVGAGI (reference sequence). The CDR3 loop reads CASKDGLGHSYEQYF. The CDR3, as DNA: TGTGCCAGCAAGGACGGACTGGGACACTCCTACGAGCAGTACTTC.

The rearrangement joins TRBV4-3 to TRBJ2-1; 7 bases are shared with TRBD2. Germline V gene sequence: CDR1 LGHNA, CDR2 YSLEER. The CDR3 covers 15 residues. V shed 0 bases, J shed 4 bases, and the junction held 3 bases outside the gene matches. In DNA, the CDR3 is TGCGCCAGCAGCCAAGAACGGGGGGTTTACAATGAGCAGTTCTTC. This gives the protein CASSQERGVYNEQFF.

This chain links TRBV4-1 with TRBJ1-1; the D is unclear. Trimming left V 6 bases short and J 1 base short, with 18 bases between. This CDR3 region has 16 residues. The germline CDR1 and CDR2 sequences are MGHRA and YSYEKL. CDR3 sequence reads: CASRHPGQAWNTEAFF. In DNA form, the CDR3 reads TGCGCCAGCAGGCACCCTGGGCAGGCGTGGAACACTGAAGCTTTCTTT.

This clone was observed once. The V gene is TRBV18, the J gene TRBJ1-2; TRBD1 might be the D (6 bases). Trimming took 4 bases from V and 4 from J, leaving 7 bases between them. The CDR3 runs 12 residues. From germline, CDR1 is KGHSH and CDR2 LQKENI. CDR3 DNA: TGTGCCAGCTCACTGGGGGCCTATGGCTACACCTTC. It codes for CASSLGAYGYTF.

V usage is TRBV18 and J usage is TRBJ2-7; D is possibly TRBD2 (5 bases). The CDR3 spans 13 residues. V dropped 3 bases and J dropped 4 bases, with 10 bases sitting between them. Germline lookup yields CDR1 KGHSH and CDR2 LQKENI. The CDR3 DNA reads as TGTGCCAGCTCACCGGGGTCGGGGTACGAGCAGTACTTC. Translating it yields CASSPGSGYEQYF.

The CDR3 DNA sequence: TGTGCCAGCAGCTACGGACAGGGAGGGGGAGAGACCCAGTACTTC. As protein: CASSYGQGGGETQYF. This chain joins TRBV7-2 and TRBJ2-5, with D possibly matching TRBD1 (8 bases). Germline V lookup: CDR1 SGHTA, CDR2 FQGNSA. Between the trimmed V and J ends, which lost 4 bases and 4 bases, there was a span of 16 bases. This CDR3 comprises 15 residues.

This clone was seen once. The rearrangement uses TRBV6-5 and TRBJ2-1, with 11 positions matching TRBD2. Per germline, CDR1 MNHEY and CDR2 SVGAGI. Trimming cost V 6 bases and J 5 bases; bases outside gene matches: 3. CDR3 length equals 14 residues. CDR3 in DNA: TGTGCCAGCAGCCCACTAGCGGGGGACAATGAGCAGTTCTTC. It codes for CASSPLAGDNEQFF.

The chain links TRBV27 to TRBJ2-7; weak D call: TRBD2 (6 bases). V lost 6 bases, J lost 4 bases, and 16 bases lay in between. Germline V lookup: CDR1 MNHEY, CDR2 SMNVEV (reference sequence). This CDR3 has 14 amino acids. The CDR3 sequence: CASSLAGPFYEQYF. As DNA, the CDR3 is TGTGCCAGCAGCCTTGCGGGACCATTTTACGAGCAGTACTTC.

The rearrangement joins TRBV27 to TRBJ2-7, with D unclear. Germline-derived CDR1 and CDR2 are MNHEY and SMNVEV (reference sequence). The CDR3 covers 14 residues. V dropped 6 bases and J dropped 0 bases, with 12 bases sitting between them. CDR3 protein: CASRPGVVSYEQYF. CDR3 DNA sequence: TGTGCCAGCAGACCCGGAGTTGTCTCCTACGAGCAGTACTTC.

The CDR3 protein is CASSRGGSPLHF. The CDR3 nucleotides read TGTGCCAGCAGCCGGGGGGGTTCACCCCTCCACTTT. The chain carries TRBV9 and TRBJ1-6; the D gene is possibly TRBD1 (5 bases). The length of the CDR3 is 12 residues. Germline CDR1 SGDLS, CDR2 YYNGEE. V was pared by 4 bases and J by 9 bases, with 8 bases between.

The chain joins TRBV29-1 to TRBJ1-2, with 7 bases matching TRBD1. The germline V gene encodes CDR1 SQVTM and CDR2 ANQGSEA. V shed 7 bases and J 4 bases; nucleotides not matched to a gene: 15. The CDR3 totals 15 residues. CDR3 residues: CSAVSPRQGPYGYTF. The CDR3 DNA follows: TGCAGCGCCGTGAGTCCTCGACAGGGCCCCTATGGCTACACCTTC. The variable domain in full, completed from reference TRBV29-1 and TRBJ1-2, reads SAVISQKPSRDICQRGTSLTIQCQVDSQVTMMFWYRQQPGQSLTLIATANQGSEATYESGFVIDKFPISRPNLTFSTLTVSNMSPEDSSIYLCSAVSPRQGPYGYTFGSGTRLTVV.

V gene TRBV19 combines with J gene TRBJ1-5; the D gene is possibly TRBD1 (6 bases). The CDR3 totals 15 residues. Deletions cut 5 bases from V and 4 bases from J, with 15 bases between. The germline V gene has CDR1 LNHDA and CDR2 SQIVND (reference sequence). CDR3 nucleotides: TGTGCCAGTAGTCCCCCGGGACACCGTAATCAGCCCCAGCATTTT. As protein: CASSPPGHRNQPQHF.

J is TRBJ2-3 and V is TRBV18; TRBD2 agrees at 9 bases. The CDR3 has 15 amino acids. Germline V gives CDR1 KGHSH, CDR2 LQKENI. V lost 4 bases to trimming and J lost 3 bases; unmatched junction nucleotides: 5. The CDR3 here is CASSQNSGGTDTQYF. Here the CDR3 DNA reads TGTGCCAGCTCACAGAATAGCGGGGGTACAGATACGCAGTATTTT.

The chain has TRBV7-2 and TRBJ2-3; the match to TRBD2 covers 7 bases. Trimming at V came to 5 bases and at J to 0 bases, leaving 5 bases not matched to a gene. Germline V gene sequence: CDR1 SGHTA, CDR2 FQGNSA. The CDR3 loop spans 15 amino acids. CDR3 nucleotides: TGTGCCAGCAGCCCGAGCGGGACCAGCACAGATACGCAGTATTTT. Its translation: CASSPSGTSTDTQYF.

The J gene is TRBJ2-7, the V gene TRBV6-5, with D tentatively TRBD1 (5 bases). The CDR3 is made up of 15 amino acids. Germline CDR1 is MNHEY and CDR2 is SVGAGI. Trimming took 2 bases from V and 3 from J, leaving 14 bases between them. CDR3 sequence reads: CASSYVQGKSYEQYF. CDR3 nucleotides: TGTGCCAGCAGTTACGTGCAGGGTAAGAGCTACGAGCAGTACTTC.

This chain connects TRBV11-2 to TRBJ2-7; 10 bases match TRBD2. The CDR3 covers 15 residues. Germline assignment: CDR1 SGHAT and CDR2 FQNNGV. V was clipped by 4 bases and J by 3 bases; unmatched bases: 6. For the CDR3, the DNA is TGTGCCAGCAGCTCAACTAGCGGGGCCCGCTACGAGCAGTACTTC. It translates to CASSSTSGARYEQYF.

The chain uses TRBV4-3 and TRBJ1-2; unclear D gene. Germline CDR1 is LGHNA and CDR2 is YSLEER. Deletions cut 0 bases from V and 4 bases from J, with 9 bases between. The CDR3 length is 14 residues. The CDR3 region is CASSQDVSGYGYTF. The CDR3, as DNA: TGCGCCAGCAGCCAAGATGTGAGTGGCTATGGCTACACCTTC.

The V and J genes are TRBV18 and TRBJ1-5; 8 positions match TRBD1. V shed 1 base, J shed 2 bases, and the junction held 7 bases outside the gene matches. CDR3 length equals 17 residues. The germline V gene has CDR1 KGHSH and CDR2 LQKENI. The CDR3, as DNA: TGTGCCAGCTCACCACGAGGACAGGGTTGGGGCAATCAGCCCCAGCATTTT. This sequence encodes CASSPRGQGWGNQPQHF.